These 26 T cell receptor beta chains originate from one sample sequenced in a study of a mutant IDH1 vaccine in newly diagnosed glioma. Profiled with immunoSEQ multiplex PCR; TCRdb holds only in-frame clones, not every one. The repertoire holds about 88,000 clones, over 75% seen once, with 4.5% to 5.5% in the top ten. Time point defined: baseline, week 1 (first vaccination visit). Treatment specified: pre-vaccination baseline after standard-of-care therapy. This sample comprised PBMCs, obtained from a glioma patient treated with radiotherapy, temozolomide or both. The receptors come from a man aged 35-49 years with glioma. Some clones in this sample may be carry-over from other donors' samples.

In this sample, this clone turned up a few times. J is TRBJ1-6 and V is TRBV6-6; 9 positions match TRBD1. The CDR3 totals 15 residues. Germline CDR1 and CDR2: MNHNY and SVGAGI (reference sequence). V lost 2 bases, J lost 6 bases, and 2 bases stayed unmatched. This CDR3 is CASSYLTGGNSPLHF. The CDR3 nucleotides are TGTGCCAGCAGTTACCTGACAGGGGGTAATTCACCCCTCCACTTT.

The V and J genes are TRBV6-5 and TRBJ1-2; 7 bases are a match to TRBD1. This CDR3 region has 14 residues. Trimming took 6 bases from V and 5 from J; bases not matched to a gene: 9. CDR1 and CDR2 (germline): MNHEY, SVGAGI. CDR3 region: CASSDQTGKYGYTF. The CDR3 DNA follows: TGTGCCAGCAGCGACCAGACAGGGAAGTATGGCTACACCTTC.

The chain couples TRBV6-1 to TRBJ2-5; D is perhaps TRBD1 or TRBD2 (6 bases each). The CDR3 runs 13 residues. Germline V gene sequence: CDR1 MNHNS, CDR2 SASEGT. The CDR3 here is CAHRRGSVETQYF. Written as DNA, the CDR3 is TGTGCTCATAGGAGGGGGAGCGTGGAGACCCAGTACTTC.

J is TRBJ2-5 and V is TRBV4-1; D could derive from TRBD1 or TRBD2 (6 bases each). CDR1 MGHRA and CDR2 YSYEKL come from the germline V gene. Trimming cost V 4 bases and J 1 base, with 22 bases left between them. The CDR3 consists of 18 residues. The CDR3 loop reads CASSPTDSGQGGQETQYF. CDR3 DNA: TGCGCCAGCAGCCCAACTGACAGCGGGCAAGGGGGCCAAGAGACCCAGTACTTC.

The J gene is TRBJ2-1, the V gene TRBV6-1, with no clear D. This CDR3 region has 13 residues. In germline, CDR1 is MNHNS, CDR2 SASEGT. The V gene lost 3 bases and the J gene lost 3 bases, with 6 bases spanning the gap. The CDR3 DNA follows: TGTGCCAGCAGTGATACAGACTACAATGAGCAGTTCTTC. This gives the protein CASSDTDYNEQFF.

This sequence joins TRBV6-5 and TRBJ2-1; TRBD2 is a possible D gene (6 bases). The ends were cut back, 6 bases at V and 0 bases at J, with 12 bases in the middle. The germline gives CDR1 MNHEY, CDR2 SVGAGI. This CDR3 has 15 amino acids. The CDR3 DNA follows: TGTGCCAGCAGCATTATCGGGGGCTCCTACAATGAGCAGTTCTTC. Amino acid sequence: CASSIIGGSYNEQFF.

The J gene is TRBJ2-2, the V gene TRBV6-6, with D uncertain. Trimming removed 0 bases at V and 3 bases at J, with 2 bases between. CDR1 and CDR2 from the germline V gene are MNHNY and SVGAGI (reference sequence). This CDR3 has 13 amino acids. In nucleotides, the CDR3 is TGTGCCAGCAGTTACTCGCACACCGGGGAGCTGTTTTTT. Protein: CASSYSHTGELFF.

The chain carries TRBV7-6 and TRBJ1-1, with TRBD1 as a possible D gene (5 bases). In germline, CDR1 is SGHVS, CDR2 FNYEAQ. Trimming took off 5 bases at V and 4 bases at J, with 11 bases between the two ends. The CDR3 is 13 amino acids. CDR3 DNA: TGTGCCAGCAGCGAGACAGCGCTCACTGAAGCTTTCTTT. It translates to CASSETALTEAFF. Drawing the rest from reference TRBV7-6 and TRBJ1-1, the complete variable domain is GAGVSQSPRYKVTKRGQDVALRCDPISGHVSLYWYRQALGQGPEFLTYFNYEAQQDKSGLPNDRFSAERPEGSISTLTIQRTEQRDSAMYRCASSETALTEAFFGQGTRLTVV.

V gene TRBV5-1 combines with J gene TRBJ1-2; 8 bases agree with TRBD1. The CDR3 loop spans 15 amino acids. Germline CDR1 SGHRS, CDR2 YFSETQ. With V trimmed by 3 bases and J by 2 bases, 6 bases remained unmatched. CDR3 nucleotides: TGCGCCAGCAGCTCCTGGACAGGGCTGAACTATGGCTACACCTTC. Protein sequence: CASSSWTGLNYGYTF.

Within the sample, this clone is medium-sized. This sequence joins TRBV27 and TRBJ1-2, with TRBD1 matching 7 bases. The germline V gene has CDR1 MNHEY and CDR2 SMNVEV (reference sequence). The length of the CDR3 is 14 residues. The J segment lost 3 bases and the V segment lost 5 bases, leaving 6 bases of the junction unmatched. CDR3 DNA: TGTGCCAGCAGTCCGACAGGGTCCCACTATGGCTACACCTTC. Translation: CASSPTGSHYGYTF.

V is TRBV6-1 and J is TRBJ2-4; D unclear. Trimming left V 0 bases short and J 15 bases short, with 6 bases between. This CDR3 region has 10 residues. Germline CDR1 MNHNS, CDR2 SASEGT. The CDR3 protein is CASSEAMRYF. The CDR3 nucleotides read TGTGCCAGCAGTGAAGCCATGAGGTACTTC.

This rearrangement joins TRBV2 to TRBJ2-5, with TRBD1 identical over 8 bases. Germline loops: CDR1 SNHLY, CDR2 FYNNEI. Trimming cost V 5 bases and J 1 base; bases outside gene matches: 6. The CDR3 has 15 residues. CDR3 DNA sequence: TGTGCCAGCAGTCCAGACAGGGGTTTCCAAGAGACCCAGTACTTC. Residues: CASSPDRGFQETQYF.

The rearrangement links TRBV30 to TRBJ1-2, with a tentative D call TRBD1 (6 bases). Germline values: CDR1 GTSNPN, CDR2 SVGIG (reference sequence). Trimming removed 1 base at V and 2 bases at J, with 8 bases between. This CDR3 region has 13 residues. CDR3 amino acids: CAWSATGNYGYTF. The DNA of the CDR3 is TGTGCCTGGAGTGCCACAGGGAACTATGGCTACACCTTC.

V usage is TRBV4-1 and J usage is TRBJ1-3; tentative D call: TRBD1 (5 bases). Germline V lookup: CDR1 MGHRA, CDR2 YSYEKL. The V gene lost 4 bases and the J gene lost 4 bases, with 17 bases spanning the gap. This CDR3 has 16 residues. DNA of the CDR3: TGCGCCAGCAGCCTCCCTGGGGGTTCGGCAGGAAACACCATATATTTT. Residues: CASSLPGGSAGNTIYF.

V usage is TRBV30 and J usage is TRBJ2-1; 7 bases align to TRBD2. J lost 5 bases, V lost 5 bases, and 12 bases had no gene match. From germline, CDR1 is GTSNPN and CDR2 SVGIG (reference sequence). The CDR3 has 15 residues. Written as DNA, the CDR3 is TGTGCCTGGGGGAGCGGGGCTGCGGGACACAATGAGCAGTTCTTC. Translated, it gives CAWGSGAAGHNEQFF.

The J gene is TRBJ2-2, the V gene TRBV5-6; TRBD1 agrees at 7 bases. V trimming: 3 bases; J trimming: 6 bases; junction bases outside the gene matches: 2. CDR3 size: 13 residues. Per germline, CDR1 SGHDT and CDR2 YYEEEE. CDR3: CASSYQGAGELFF. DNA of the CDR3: TGTGCCAGCAGCTACCAGGGGGCCGGGGAGCTGTTTTTT. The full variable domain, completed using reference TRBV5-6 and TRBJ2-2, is DAGVTQSPTHLIKTRGQQVTLRCSPKSGHDTVSWYQQALGQGPQFIFQYYEEEERQRGNFPDRFSGHQFPNYSSELNVNALLLGDSALYLCASSYQGAGELFFGEGSRLTVL.

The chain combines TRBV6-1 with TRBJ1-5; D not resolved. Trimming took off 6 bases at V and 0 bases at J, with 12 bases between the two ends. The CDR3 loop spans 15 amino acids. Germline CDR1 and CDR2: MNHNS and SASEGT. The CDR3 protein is CASRQGFNSNQPQHF. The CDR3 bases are TGTGCCAGCAGGCAAGGCTTCAATAGCAATCAGCCCCAGCATTTT.

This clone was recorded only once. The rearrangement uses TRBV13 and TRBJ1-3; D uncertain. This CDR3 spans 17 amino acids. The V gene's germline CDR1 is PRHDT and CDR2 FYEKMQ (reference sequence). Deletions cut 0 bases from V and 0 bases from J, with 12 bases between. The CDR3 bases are TGTGCCAGCAGCTTAGGTGACATTCCGGGCTCTGGAAACACCATATATTTT. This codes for CASSLGDIPGSGNTIYF.

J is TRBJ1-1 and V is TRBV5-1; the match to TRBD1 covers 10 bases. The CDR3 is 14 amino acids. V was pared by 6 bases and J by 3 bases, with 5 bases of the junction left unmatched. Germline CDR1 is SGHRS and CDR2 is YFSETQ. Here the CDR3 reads CASTRQGADTEAFF. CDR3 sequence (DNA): TGCGCCAGCACCCGACAGGGGGCTGACACTGAAGCTTTCTTT.

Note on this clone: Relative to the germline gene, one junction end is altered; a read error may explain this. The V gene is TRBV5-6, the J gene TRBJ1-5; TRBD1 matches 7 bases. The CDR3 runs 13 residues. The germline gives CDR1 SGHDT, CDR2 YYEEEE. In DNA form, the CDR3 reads TGCGCCCCCAGGGGGAATAGCAATCAGCCCCAGCATTTT. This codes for CAPRGNSNQPQHF.

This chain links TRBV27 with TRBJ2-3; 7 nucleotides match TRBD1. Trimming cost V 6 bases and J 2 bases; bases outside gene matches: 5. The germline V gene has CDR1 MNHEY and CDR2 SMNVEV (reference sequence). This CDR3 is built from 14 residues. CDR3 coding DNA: TGTGCCAGCAGAACGGGACAGCACACAGATACGCAGTATTTT. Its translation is CASRTGQHTDTQYF.

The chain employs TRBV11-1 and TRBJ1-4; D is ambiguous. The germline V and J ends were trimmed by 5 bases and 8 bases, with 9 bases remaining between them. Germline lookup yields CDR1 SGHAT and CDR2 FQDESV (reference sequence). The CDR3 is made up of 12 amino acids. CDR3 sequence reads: CASSHPSEKLFF. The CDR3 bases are TGTGCCAGCAGCCACCCAAGCGAAAAACTGTTTTTT.

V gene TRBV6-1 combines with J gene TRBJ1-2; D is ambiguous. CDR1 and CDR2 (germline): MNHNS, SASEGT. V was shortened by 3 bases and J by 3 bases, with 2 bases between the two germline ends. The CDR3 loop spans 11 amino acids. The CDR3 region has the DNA TGTGCCAGCAGTGAGGACTATGGCTACACCTTC. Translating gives CASSEDYGYTF.

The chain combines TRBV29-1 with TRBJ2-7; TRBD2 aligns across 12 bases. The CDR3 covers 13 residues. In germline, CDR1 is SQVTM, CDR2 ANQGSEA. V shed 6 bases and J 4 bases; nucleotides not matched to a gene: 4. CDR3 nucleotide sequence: TGCAGCGTAACTAGCGGGGGGCTATACGAGCAGTACTTC. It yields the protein CSVTSGGLYEQYF.

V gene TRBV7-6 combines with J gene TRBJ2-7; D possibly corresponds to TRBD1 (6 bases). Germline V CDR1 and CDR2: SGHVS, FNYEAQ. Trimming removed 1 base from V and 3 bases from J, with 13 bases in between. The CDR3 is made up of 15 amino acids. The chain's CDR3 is CASSLGVGANYEQYF. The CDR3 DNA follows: TGTGCCAGCAGCTTAGGGGTGGGGGCGAACTACGAGCAGTACTTC.

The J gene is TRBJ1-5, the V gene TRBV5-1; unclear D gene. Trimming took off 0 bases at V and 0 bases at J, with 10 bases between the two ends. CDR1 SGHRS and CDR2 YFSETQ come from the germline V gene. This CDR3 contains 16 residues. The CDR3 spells CASSLEPGNSNQPQHF. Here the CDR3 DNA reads TGCGCCAGCAGCTTGGAACCGGGGAATAGCAATCAGCCCCAGCATTTT.